The rows below give T cell receptor beta chains drawn from one sample of a study of T cells in Graves' hyperthyroidism and ophthalmopathy. TCRdb re-called the multiplex PCR reads through MiXCR, storing one row per CDR3 protein. Altogether approximately 380,000 distinct CDR3 sequences are present, around 20% being singletons, with the ten largest covering over 35%. Material for sequencing was blood. All receptors derive from a man between 18 and 35 years old with Graves' ophthalmopathy. The CDR3 runs from the conserved cysteine through the conserved F or W. Fields, in order: D gene, clone size, V gene, J gene, CDR3 protein, CDR3 DNA. A D gene is named only where the DNA matches it firmly. For some rows the clone size is stated as once, few or many, or as a class when expanded; others skip it.

d_call: TRBD1; clone_size: many; v_call: TRBV28; j_call: TRBJ2-7; cdr3_aa: CASSTNRGTYEQYF; cdr3_nt: TGTGCCAGCAGTACGAACAGGGGAACCTACGAGCAGTACTTC
d_call: TRBD1; clone_size: .; v_call: TRBV7-9; j_call: TRBJ1-1; cdr3_aa: CASSSTGREAFF; cdr3_nt: TGTGCCAGCAGCTCGACAGGGCGTGAAGCTTTCTTT
d_call: .; clone_size: many; v_call: TRBV20-1; j_call: TRBJ1-2; cdr3_aa: CSAESGAIYGYTF; cdr3_nt: TGCAGTGCCGAGAGTGGGGCTATCTATGGCTACACCTTC
d_call: TRBD2; clone_size: many; v_call: TRBV11-2; j_call: TRBJ2-5; cdr3_aa: CASSLDPGGQETQYF; cdr3_nt: TGTGCCAGCAGCTTAGATCCGGGGGGGCAAGAGACCCAGTACTTC
d_call: .; clone_size: .; v_call: TRBV24-1; j_call: TRBJ1-1; cdr3_aa: CATRGGVNTEAFF; cdr3_nt: TGCGCCACCAGGGGAGGAGTGAACACTGAAGCTTTCTTT
d_call: .; clone_size: few; v_call: TRBV18; j_call: TRBJ2-1; cdr3_aa: CASSPQQGASRNEQFF; cdr3_nt: TGTGCCAGCTCACCTCAACAGGGCGCCTCTAGGAATGAGCAGTTCTTC
d_call: TRBD2; clone_size: .; v_call: TRBV6-9; j_call: TRBJ2-1; cdr3_aa: CASSSPSGGALFSSYNEQFF; cdr3_nt: TGTGCCAGCAGTTCGCCTAGCGGGGGGGCCCTTTTTAGCTCCTACAATGAGCAGTTCTTC
d_call: .; clone_size: many; v_call: TRBV11-2; j_call: TRBJ2-1; cdr3_aa: CASSSVYEQFF; cdr3_nt: TGTGCCAGCAGCTCCGTCTATGAGCAGTTCTTC
d_call: .; clone_size: .; v_call: TRBV12-3/TRBV12-4; j_call: TRBJ1-1; cdr3_aa: CATQGSIGAFF; cdr3_nt: TGTGCCACCCAGGGGTCGATTGGAGCTTTCTTT
d_call: .; clone_size: many; v_call: TRBV18; j_call: TRBJ2-5; cdr3_aa: CASSRRAFQETQYF; cdr3_nt: TGTGCCAGCTCAAGACGGGCATTTCAAGAGACCCAGTACTTC
d_call: .; clone_size: few; v_call: TRBV5-5; j_call: TRBJ2-3; cdr3_aa: CASSWPGQSSTDTQYF; cdr3_nt: TGTGCCAGCAGCTGGCCCGGGCAGTCTAGCACAGATACGCAGTATTTT
d_call: .; clone_size: .; v_call: TRBV4-1; j_call: TRBJ2-7; cdr3_aa: CASSHRRTKGTYEQYF; cdr3_nt: TGCGCCAGCAGCCATCGAAGGACAAAAGGAACGTACGAGCAGTACTTC
d_call: .; clone_size: .; v_call: TRBV5-1; j_call: TRBJ2-5; cdr3_aa: CASSWDNQETQYF; cdr3_nt: TGCGCCAGCAGCTGGGACAACCAAGAGACCCAGTACTTC
d_call: .; clone_size: many; v_call: TRBV7-9; j_call: TRBJ1-5; cdr3_aa: CASSPGGAGSNQPQHF; cdr3_nt: TGTGCCAGCAGTCCCGGGGGGGCCGGTAGCAATCAGCCCCAGCATTTT
d_call: .; clone_size: .; v_call: TRBV4-1; j_call: TRBJ2-1; cdr3_aa: CASSQDPQKGRLYNEQFF; cdr3_nt: TGCGCCAGCAGCCAAGATCCACAGAAGGGGAGACTCTACAATGAGCAGTTCTTC
d_call: .; clone_size: .; v_call: TRBV5-6; j_call: TRBJ2-5; cdr3_aa: CASSSLDPRAQYF; cdr3_nt: TGTGCCAGCAGCTCCTTAGACCCCCGCGCCCAGTACTTC
d_call: .; clone_size: many; v_call: TRBV7-9; j_call: TRBJ2-5; cdr3_aa: CASSGAGVHSETQYF; cdr3_nt: TGTGCCAGCAGCGGGGCTGGGGTACACTCGGAGACCCAGTACTTC
d_call: TRBD1; clone_size: many; v_call: TRBV24-1; j_call: TRBJ2-4; cdr3_aa: CATSARDSKNIQYF; cdr3_nt: TGTGCCACCAGCGCCCGGGACAGCAAAAACATTCAGTACTTC
d_call: TRBD2; clone_size: many; v_call: TRBV7-3; j_call: TRBJ2-1; cdr3_aa: CASSLSGGGASYNEQFF; cdr3_nt: TGTGCCAGCAGCCTCTCGGGCGGGGGGGCCTCCTACAATGAGCAGTTCTTC
d_call: TRBD1; clone_size: many; v_call: TRBV7-9; j_call: TRBJ2-5; cdr3_aa: CASSSPGQGHRETQYF; cdr3_nt: TGTGCCAGCAGCTCGCCGGGACAGGGGCATAGGGAGACCCAGTACTTC
d_call: .; clone_size: many; v_call: TRBV5-1; j_call: TRBJ1-1; cdr3_aa: CASSPRRATGSNTEAFF; cdr3_nt: TGCGCCAGCAGTCCGCGTAGAGCAACCGGGTCGAACACTGAAGCTTTCTTT
d_call: TRBD2; clone_size: few; v_call: TRBV7-3; j_call: TRBJ2-1; cdr3_aa: CASSLGTSGGNRQFF; cdr3_nt: TGTGCCAGCAGCTTAGGTACTAGCGGGGGGAATCGGCAGTTCTTC
d_call: TRBD2; clone_size: few; v_call: TRBV2; j_call: TRBJ2-7; cdr3_aa: CASMPTSGGRNEQYF; cdr3_nt: TGTGCCAGCATGCCGACTAGCGGGGGGAGGAACGAGCAGTACTTC
d_call: .; clone_size: .; v_call: TRBV6-5; j_call: TRBJ1-4; cdr3_aa: CASSYVTGGGNEKLFF; cdr3_nt: TGTGCCAGCAGTTACGTCACGGGAGGGGGTAATGAAAAACTGTTTTTT
d_call: .; clone_size: .; v_call: TRBV4-1; j_call: TRBJ2-4; cdr3_aa: CASSQGSPSGTKNIQYF; cdr3_nt: TGCGCCAGCAGCCAAGGAAGCCCATCAGGGACCAAAAACATTCAGTACTTC
d_call: TRBD1; clone_size: many; v_call: TRBV5-1; j_call: TRBJ1-2; cdr3_aa: CASSRETGSGYTF; cdr3_nt: TGCGCCAGCAGCAGGGAGACAGGGAGCGGCTACACCTTC
d_call: TRBD1; clone_size: .; v_call: TRBV14; j_call: TRBJ2-7; cdr3_aa: CASSQGDRGIYEQYF; cdr3_nt: TGTGCCAGCAGCCAGGGGGACAGGGGGATCTACGAGCAGTACTTC
d_call: .; clone_size: once; v_call: TRBV11-2; j_call: TRBJ2-5; cdr3_aa: CASSLLGGGPMEETQYF; cdr3_nt: TGTGCCAGCAGCTTGTTGGGGGGGGGGCCCATGGAGGAGACCCAGTACTTC
d_call: .; clone_size: .; v_call: TRBV6-5; j_call: TRBJ1-4; cdr3_aa: CASSYGREEEKLFF; cdr3_nt: TGTGCCAGCAGTTACGGCAGGGAGGAGGAAAAACTGTTTTTT
d_call: TRBD2; clone_size: .; v_call: TRBV20-1; j_call: TRBJ2-7; cdr3_aa: CSASSASGRGDEQYF; cdr3_nt: TGCAGTGCTAGTAGTGCGAGCGGGAGGGGCGACGAGCAGTACTTC
d_call: TRBD1; clone_size: .; v_call: TRBV24-1; j_call: TRBJ1-1; cdr3_aa: CATSDFAWTGMNTEAFF; cdr3_nt: TGTGCCACCAGTGATTTTGCTTGGACAGGGATGAACACTGAAGCTTTCTTT
d_call: .; clone_size: many; v_call: TRBV28; j_call: TRBJ2-7; cdr3_aa: CASSIRALPYEQYF; cdr3_nt: TGTGCCAGCAGCATCCGGGCCCTACCCTACGAGCAGTACTTC
d_call: TRBD1; clone_size: many; v_call: TRBV3-1; j_call: TRBJ2-1; cdr3_aa: CASGTGGRTEQFF; cdr3_nt: TGTGCCAGCGGGACAGGGGGTAGGACTGAGCAGTTCTTC
d_call: .; clone_size: many; v_call: TRBV6-2/TRBV6-3; j_call: TRBJ2-1; cdr3_aa: CASSYPQGYNEQFF; cdr3_nt: TGTGCCAGCAGTTACCCCCAGGGCTACAATGAGCAGTTCTTC
d_call: .; clone_size: many; v_call: TRBV7-6; j_call: TRBJ2-1; cdr3_aa: CASSLVVAEGSDEQFF; cdr3_nt: TGTGCCAGCAGCTTAGTAGTCGCTGAGGGGTCCGATGAGCAGTTCTTC
d_call: TRBD2; clone_size: many; v_call: TRBV12-3/TRBV12-4; j_call: TRBJ2-7; cdr3_aa: CASRVAGGTYEQYF; cdr3_nt: TGTGCCAGCAGGGTAGCGGGGGGGACCTACGAGCAGTACTTC
d_call: TRBD2; clone_size: many; v_call: TRBV5-1; j_call: TRBJ2-5; cdr3_aa: CASSLGSGGRETQYF; cdr3_nt: TGCGCCAGCAGCTTGGGAAGCGGGGGTAGAGAGACCCAGTACTTC
d_call: .; clone_size: .; v_call: TRBV10-3; j_call: TRBJ1-4; cdr3_aa: CAIRNGGGEKLFF; cdr3_nt: TGTGCCATCAGGAACGGGGGGGGTGAAAAACTGTTTTTT
d_call: .; clone_size: many; v_call: TRBV24-1; j_call: TRBJ2-1; cdr3_aa: CATSPSDPYNEQFF; cdr3_nt: TGTGCCACCAGCCCTAGCGACCCGTACAATGAGCAGTTCTTC
d_call: .; clone_size: few; v_call: TRBV9; j_call: TRBJ1-3; cdr3_aa: CASSSLGDYSGNTIYF; cdr3_nt: TGTGCCAGCAGCTCCCTTGGGGATTACTCTGGAAACACCATATATTTT
d_call: TRBD1; clone_size: .; v_call: TRBV6-2/TRBV6-3; j_call: TRBJ1-6; cdr3_aa: CASSSTGTGHSPLHF; cdr3_nt: TGTGCCAGCAGCTCTACCGGGACAGGGCATTCACCCCTCCACTTT